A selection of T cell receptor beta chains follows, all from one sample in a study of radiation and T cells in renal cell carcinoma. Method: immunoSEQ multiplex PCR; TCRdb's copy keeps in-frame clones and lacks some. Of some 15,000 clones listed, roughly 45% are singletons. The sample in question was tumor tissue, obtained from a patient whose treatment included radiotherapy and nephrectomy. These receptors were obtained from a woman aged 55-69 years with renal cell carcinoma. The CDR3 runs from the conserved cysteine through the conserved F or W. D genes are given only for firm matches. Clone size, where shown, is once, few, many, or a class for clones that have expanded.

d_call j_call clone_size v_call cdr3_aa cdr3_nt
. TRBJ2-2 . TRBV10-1 CASSQNTGELFF TGCGCCAGCAGCCAAAACACCGGGGAGCTGTTTTTT
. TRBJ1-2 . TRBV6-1 CASNVDRIYGYTF TGTGCCAGCAATGTCGACAGGATCTATGGCTACACCTTC
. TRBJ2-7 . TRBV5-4 CASSLLDSRLEQYF TGTGCCAGCAGCTTGCTTGACTCTCGACTCGAGCAGTACTTC
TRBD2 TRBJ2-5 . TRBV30 CAWDSGSAPVHQYF TGTGCCTGGGATAGCGGGAGTGCCCCCGTGCACCAGTACTTC
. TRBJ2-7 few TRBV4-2 CASSQEMTRGQQYF TGTGCCAGCAGCCAAGAGATGACAAGGGGCCAGCAGTACTTC
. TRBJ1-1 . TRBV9 CASSVAAGGRTEAFF TGTGCCAGCAGCGTAGCTGCCGGGGGGCGGACTGAAGCTTTCTTT
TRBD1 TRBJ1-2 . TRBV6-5 CATQTGSNYGYTF TGTGCCACCCAGACAGGGAGTAACTATGGCTACACCTTC
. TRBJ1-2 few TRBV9 CASSVRERGNYGYTF TGTGCCAGCAGCGTACGCGAGAGGGGTAACTATGGCTACACCTTC
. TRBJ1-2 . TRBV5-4 CASSQDPRVIGSHGYTF TGTGCCAGCAGCCAGGACCCGAGAGTAATTGGAAGCCATGGCTACACCTTC
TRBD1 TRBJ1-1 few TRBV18 CASSGGRGGTEAFF TGTGCCAGCTCAGGTGGCAGGGGGGGTACTGAAGCTTTCTTT
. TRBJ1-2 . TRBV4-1 CASSQDLTRGNYGYTF TGCGCCAGCAGCCAAGATCTTACCAGGGGAAACTATGGCTACACCTTC
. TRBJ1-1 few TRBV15 CATSQDGLNTEAFF TGTGCCACCAGCCAGGACGGCCTGAACACTGAAGCTTTCTTT
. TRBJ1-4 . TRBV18 CASSPDRLATNEKLFF TGTGCCAGCTCACCAGATAGGTTGGCAACTAATGAAAAACTGTTTTTT
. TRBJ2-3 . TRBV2 CASSRQTSTDTQYF TGTGCCAGCAGTCGACAGACTAGCACAGATACGCAGTATTTT
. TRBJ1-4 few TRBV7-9 CASKMTRDNEKLFF TGTGCCAGCAAGATGACACGGGATAATGAAAAACTGTTTTTT
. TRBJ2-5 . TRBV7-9 CASSPLTPRGMETQYF TGTGCCAGCAGCCCCCTAACCCCCCGGGGGATGGAGACCCAGTACTTC
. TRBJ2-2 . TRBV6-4 CASSVDRANTGELFF TGTGCCAGCAGTGTTGACAGAGCGAACACCGGGGAGCTGTTTTTT
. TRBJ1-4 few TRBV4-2 CASSQAGSFRGEKLFF TGTGCCAGCAGCCAAGCCGGGAGTTTTCGGGGTGAAAAACTGTTTTTT
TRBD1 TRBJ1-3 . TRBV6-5 CASSRDRESGNTIYF TGTGCCAGCAGTAGGGACAGAGAGTCTGGAAACACCATATATTTT
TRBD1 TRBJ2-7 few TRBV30 CAWSAGGGYEQYF TGTGCCTGGAGTGCAGGGGGCGGGTACGAGCAGTACTTC
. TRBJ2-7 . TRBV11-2 CASSLVQGHEQYF TGTGCCAGCAGCTTAGTTCAGGGCCACGAGCAGTACTTC
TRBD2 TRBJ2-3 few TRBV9 CASSQPRSGGADTQYF TGTGCCAGCAGCCAACCTCGTAGCGGGGGAGCAGATACGCAGTATTTT
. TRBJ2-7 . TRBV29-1 CSVADTYEQYF TGCAGCGTTGCAGATACCTACGAGCAGTACTTC
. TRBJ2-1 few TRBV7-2 CASSPYLARDEQFF TGTGCCAGCAGCCCGTATCTAGCTCGGGATGAGCAGTTCTTC